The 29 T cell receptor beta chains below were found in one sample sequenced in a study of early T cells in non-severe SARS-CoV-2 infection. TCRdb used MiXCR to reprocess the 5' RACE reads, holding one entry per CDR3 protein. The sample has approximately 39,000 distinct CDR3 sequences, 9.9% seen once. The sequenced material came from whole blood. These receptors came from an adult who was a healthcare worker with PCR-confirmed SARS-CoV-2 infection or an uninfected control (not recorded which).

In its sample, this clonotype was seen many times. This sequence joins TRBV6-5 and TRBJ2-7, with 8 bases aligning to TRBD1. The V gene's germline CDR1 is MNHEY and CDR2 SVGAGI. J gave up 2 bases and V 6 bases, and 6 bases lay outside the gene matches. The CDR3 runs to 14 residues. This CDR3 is CASRNQGAAYEQYF. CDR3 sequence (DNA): TGTGCCAGCAGGAACCAGGGGGCGGCCTACGAGCAGTACTTC.

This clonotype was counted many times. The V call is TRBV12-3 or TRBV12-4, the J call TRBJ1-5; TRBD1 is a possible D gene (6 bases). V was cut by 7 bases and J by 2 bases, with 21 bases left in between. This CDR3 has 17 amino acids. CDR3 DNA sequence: TGTGCCAGCACCAGCAAGGCGTGGGGGGCCGGCAATCAGCCCCAGCATTTT. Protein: CASTSKAWGAGNQPQHF.

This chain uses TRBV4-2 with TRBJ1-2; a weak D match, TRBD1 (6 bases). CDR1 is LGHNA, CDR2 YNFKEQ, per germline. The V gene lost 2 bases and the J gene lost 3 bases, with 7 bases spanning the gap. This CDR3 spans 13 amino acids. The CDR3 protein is CASSQSGDYGYTF. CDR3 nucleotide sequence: TGTGCCAGCAGCCAATCAGGGGACTATGGCTACACCTTC.

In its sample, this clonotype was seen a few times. The CDR3 sequence: CAEGRQGKGRPLHF. The CDR3 DNA sequence: TGTGCCGAGGGGAGACAGGGGAAAGGCAGACCCCTCCACTTT. The gene calls are TRBV30 and TRBJ1-6; TRBD1 matches 8 bases. The CDR3 totals 14 residues. After removal of 8 bases from V and 12 bases from J, the junction contained 15 bases not matched to a gene. In germline, CDR1 is GTSNPN, CDR2 SVGIG (reference sequence).

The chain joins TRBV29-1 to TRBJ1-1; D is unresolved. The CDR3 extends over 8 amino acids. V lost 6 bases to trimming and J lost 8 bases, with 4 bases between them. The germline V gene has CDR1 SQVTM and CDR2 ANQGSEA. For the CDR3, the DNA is TGCAGCGTCGGGGAAGCTTTCTTT. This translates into CSVGEAFF.

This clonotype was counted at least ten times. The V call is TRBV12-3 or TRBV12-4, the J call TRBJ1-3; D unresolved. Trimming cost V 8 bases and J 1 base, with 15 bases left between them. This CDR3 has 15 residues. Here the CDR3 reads CASLEGRFSGNTIYF. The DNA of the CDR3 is TGTGCCAGCCTCGAGGGCCGGTTTTCTGGAAACACCATATATTTT.

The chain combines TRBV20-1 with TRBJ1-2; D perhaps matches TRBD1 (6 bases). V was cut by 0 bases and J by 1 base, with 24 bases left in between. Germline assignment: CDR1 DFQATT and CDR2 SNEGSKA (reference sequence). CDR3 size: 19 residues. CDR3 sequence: CSAREKGYPPQGLNYGYTF. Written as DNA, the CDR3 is TGCAGTGCTAGAGAAAAGGGTTACCCCCCCCAGGGGCTTAACTATGGCTACACCTTC.

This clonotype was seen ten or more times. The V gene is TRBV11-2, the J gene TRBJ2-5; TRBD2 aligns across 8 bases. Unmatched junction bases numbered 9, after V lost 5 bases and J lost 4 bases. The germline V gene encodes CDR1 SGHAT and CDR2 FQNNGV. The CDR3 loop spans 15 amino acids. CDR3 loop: CASSLSRGGRETQYF. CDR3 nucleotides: TGTGCCAGCAGCCTATCACGGGGGGGGAGAGAGACCCAGTACTTC.

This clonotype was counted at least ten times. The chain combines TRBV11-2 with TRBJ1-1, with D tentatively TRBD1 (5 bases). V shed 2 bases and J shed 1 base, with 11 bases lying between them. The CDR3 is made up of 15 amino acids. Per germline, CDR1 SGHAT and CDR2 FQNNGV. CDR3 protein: CASSLYRGANTEAFF. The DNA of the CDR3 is TGTGCCAGCAGCTTATATCGAGGGGCGAACACTGAAGCTTTCTTT. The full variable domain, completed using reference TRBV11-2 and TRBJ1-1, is EAGVAQSPRYKIIEKRQSVAFWCNPISGHATLYWYQQILGQGPKLLIQFQNNGVVDDSQLPKDRFSAERLKGVDSTLKIQPAKLEDSAVYLCASSLYRGANTEAFFGQGTRLTVV.

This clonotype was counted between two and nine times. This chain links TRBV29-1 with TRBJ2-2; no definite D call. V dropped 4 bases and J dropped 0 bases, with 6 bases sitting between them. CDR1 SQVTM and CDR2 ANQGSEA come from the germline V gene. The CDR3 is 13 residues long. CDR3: CSVGNSNTGELFF. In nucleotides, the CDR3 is TGCAGCGTTGGGAACTCGAACACCGGGGAGCTGTTTTTT.

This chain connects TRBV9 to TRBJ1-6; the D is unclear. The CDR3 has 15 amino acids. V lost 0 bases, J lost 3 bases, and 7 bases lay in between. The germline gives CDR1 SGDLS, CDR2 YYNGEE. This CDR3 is CASSVGSDYNSPLHF. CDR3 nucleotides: TGTGCCAGCAGCGTAGGGTCTGACTATAATTCACCCCTCCACTTT.

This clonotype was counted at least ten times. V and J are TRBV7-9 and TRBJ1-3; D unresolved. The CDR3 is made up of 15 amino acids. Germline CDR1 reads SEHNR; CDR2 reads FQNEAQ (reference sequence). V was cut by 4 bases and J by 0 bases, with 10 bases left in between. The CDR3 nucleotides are TGTGCCAGCAGCTCTTACTTGCCCTCTGGAAACACCATATATTTT. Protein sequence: CASSSYLPSGNTIYF.

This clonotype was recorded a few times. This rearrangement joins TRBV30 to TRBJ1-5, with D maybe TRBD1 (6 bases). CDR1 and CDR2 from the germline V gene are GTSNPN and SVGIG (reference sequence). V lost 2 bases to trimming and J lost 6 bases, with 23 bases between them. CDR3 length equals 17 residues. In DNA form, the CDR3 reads TGTGCCTGGAGTTTAGGTGGGGGCAGTTGGTATGCTCAGCCCCAGCATTTT. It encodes CAWSLGGGSWYAQPQHF.

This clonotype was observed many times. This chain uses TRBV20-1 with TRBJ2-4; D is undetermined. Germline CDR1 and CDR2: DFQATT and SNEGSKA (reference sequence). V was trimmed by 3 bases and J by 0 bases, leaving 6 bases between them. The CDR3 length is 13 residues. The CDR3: CSARLLAKNIQYF. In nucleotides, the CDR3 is TGCAGTGCTAGGCTCTTAGCCAAAAACATTCAGTACTTC.

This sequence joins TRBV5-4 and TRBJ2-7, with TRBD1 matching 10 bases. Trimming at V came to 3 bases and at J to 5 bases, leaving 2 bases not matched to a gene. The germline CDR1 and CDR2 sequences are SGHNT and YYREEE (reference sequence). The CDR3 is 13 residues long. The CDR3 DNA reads TGTGCCAGCAGCTACGGACAGGGGGACGAGCAGTACTTC. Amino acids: CASSYGQGDEQYF.

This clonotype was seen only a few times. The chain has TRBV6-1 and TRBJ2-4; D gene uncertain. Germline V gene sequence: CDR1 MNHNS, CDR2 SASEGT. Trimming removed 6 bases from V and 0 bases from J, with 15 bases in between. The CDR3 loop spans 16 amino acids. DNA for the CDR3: TGTGCCAGCAGAGAGAGACTCGAAATAGCCAAAAACATTCAGTACTTC. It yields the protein CASRERLEIAKNIQYF.

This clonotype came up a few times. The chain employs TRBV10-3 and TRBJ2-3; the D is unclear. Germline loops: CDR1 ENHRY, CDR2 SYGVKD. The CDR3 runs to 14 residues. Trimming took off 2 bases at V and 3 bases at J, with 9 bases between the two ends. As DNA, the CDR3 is TGTGCCATCAGTGAGATCGGACCTACAGATACGCAGTATTTT. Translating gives CAISEIGPTDTQYF.

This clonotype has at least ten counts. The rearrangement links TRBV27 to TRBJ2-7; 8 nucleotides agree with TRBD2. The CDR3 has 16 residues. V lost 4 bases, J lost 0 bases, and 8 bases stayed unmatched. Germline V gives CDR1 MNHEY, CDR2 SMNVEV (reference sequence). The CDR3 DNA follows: TGTGCCAGCAGTTCCCTGGCGGGGGGACTCTCCTACGAGCAGTACTTC. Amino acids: CASSSLAGGLSYEQYF.

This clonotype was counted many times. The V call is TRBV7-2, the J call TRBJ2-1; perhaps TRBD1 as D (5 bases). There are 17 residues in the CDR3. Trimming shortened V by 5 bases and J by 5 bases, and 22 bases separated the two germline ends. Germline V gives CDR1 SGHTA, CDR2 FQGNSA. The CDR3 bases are TGTGCCAGCAGCGCAAGGGGCCCTCGAACCAGGGACAATGAGCAGTTCTTC. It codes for CASSARGPRTRDNEQFF.

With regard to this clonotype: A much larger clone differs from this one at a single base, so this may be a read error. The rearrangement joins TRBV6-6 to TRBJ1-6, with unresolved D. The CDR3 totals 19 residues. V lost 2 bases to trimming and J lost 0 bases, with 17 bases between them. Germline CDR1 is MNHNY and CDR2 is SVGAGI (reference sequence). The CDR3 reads CASSYQELRTSSYNSPLHF. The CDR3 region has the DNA TGTGCCAGCAGTTACCAGGAACTAAGGACGAGCTCCTATAATTCACCCCTCCACTTT.

In DNA, the CDR3 is TGTGCCAGCACCCAGACTAGCGGGGGCACAGATACGCAGTATTTT. As protein: CASTQTSGGTDTQYF. This chain connects TRBV28 to TRBJ2-3; TRBD2 matches at 11 bases. The CDR3 covers 15 residues. With 7 bases clipped from V and 1 base from J, the junction kept 4 bases outside the gene matches. Germline V gene data show CDR1 as MDHEN and CDR2 as SYDVKM.

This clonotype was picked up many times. CDR3 sequence reads: CASSAGTAYEQYF. The CDR3 DNA is TGTGCCAGCAGTGCAGGGACAGCCTACGAGCAGTACTTC. The chain links TRBV12-3 or TRBV12-4 to TRBJ2-7; 7 bases are shared with TRBD1. With 5 bases clipped from V and 2 bases from J, the junction kept 3 bases outside the gene matches. The CDR3 consists of 13 residues.

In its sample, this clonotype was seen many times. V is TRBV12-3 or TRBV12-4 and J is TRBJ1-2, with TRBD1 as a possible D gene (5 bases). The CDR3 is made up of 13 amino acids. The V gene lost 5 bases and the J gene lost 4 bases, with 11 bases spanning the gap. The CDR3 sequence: CASSPGTFYGYTF. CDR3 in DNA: TGTGCCAGCAGTCCCGGGACTTTCTATGGCTACACCTTC.

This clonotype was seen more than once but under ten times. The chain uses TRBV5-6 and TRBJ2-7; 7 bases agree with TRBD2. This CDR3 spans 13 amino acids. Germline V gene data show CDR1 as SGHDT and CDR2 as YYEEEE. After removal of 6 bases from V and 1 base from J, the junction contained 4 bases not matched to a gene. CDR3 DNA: TGTGCCAGCACACGGACTAGTTCCTACGAGCAGTACTTC. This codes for CASTRTSSYEQYF.

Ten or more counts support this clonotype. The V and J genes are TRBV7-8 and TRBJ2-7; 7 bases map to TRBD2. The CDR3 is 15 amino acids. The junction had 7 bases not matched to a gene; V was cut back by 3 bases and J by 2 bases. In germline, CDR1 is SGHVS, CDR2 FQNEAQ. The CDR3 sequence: CASSFTGTTTYEQYF. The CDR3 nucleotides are TGTGCCAGCAGCTTCACCGGGACTACAACCTACGAGCAGTACTTC.

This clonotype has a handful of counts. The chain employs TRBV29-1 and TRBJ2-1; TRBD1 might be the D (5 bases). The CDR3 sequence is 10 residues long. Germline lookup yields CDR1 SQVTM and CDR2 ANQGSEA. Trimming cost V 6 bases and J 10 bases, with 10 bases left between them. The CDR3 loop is CSVRQREQFF. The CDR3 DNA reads TGCAGCGTGAGACAGAGAGAGCAGTTCTTC.

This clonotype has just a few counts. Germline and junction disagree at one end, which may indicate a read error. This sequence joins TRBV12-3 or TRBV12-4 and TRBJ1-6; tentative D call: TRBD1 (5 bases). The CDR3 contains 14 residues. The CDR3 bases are TGTGTCAGCAGGCAGGGAGGGGCTAATTCACCCCTCCACTTT. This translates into CVSRQGGANSPLHF.

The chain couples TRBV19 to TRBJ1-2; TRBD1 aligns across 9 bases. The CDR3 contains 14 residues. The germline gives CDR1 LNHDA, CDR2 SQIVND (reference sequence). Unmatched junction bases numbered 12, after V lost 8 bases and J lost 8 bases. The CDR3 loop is CASATPGQGKGYTF. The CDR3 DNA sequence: TGTGCCAGTGCCACTCCCGGACAGGGGAAAGGCTACACCTTC.

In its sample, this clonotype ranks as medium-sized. CDR3 amino acids: CSAPGQKLNNEQFF. The CDR3 DNA sequence: TGCAGCGCCCCAGGGCAGAAACTAAACAATGAGCAGTTCTTC. The chain links TRBV29-1 to TRBJ2-1; the D gene is possibly TRBD1 (5 bases). The germline gives CDR1 SQVTM, CDR2 ANQGSEA. V lost 7 bases and J lost 5, with 18 bases in between. The CDR3 runs 14 residues.